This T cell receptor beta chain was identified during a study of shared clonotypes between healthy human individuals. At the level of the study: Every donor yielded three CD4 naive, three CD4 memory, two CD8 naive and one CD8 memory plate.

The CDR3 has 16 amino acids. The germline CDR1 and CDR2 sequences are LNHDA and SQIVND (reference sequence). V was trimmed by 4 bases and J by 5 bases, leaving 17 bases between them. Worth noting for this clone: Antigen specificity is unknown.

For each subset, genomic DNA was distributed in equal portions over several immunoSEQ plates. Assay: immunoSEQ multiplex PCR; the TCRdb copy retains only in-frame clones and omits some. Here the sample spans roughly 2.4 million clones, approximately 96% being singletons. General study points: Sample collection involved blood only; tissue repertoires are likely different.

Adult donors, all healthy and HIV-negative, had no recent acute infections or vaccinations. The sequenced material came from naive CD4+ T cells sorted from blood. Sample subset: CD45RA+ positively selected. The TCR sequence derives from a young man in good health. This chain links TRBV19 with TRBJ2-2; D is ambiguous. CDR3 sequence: CASSTPRSLATGELFF. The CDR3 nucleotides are TGTGCCAGTAGTACCCCCCGCAGCCTCGCGACCGGGGAGCTGTTTTTT.